This entry lists 13 T cell receptor beta chains sequenced from one sample in a study of blood T cell repertoires in COVID-19. Repertoires were generated with immunoSEQ multiplex PCR, while TCRdb's copy carries only in-frame clones and drops some. The sample shows about 150,000 clones, around 91% of them seen only once. Material for sequencing was peripheral blood. All receptors derive from a man aged 18-30 years with COVID-19, enrolled during active disease.

This clone appeared once. The genes are TRBV15 and TRBJ2-2, with a possible D match to TRBD2 (6 bases). V was shortened by 4 bases and J by 4 bases, with 13 bases between the two germline ends. The CDR3 runs to 15 residues. Germline V gene data show CDR1 as LNHNV and CDR2 as YYDKDF (reference sequence). The CDR3 coding sequence is TGTGCCACCAGCACCAGGACTACTCTCACCGGGGAGCTGTTTTTT. It specifies CATSTRTTLTGELFF.

This rearrangement joins TRBV11-3 to TRBJ2-5, with 7 nucleotides matching TRBD1. This CDR3 has 13 amino acids. CDR1 and CDR2 from the germline V gene are SGHNT and YENEEA. V lost 6 bases to trimming and J lost 1 base; unmatched junction nucleotides: 2. In nucleotides, the CDR3 is TGTGCCAGCAGTGCAGGGGGCCAAGAGACCCAGTACTTC. As protein: CASSAGGQETQYF.

This chain joins TRBV5-6 and TRBJ1-1; no definite D call. V was shortened by 0 bases and J by 4 bases, with 13 bases between the two germline ends. This CDR3 has 15 amino acids. The V gene's germline CDR1 is SGHDT and CDR2 YYEEEE. The CDR3 sequence is CASSLVPGRATEAFF. Written as DNA, the CDR3 is TGTGCCAGCAGCTTGGTTCCGGGAAGGGCCACTGAAGCTTTCTTT.

This chain's CDR3 is CASSLSTGLGSGRHYNEQFF. Written as DNA, the CDR3 is TGTGCCAGCAGTTTATCCACAGGACTTGGTAGCGGGAGGCACTACAATGAGCAGTTCTTC. The chain uses TRBV27 and TRBJ2-1, with TRBD2 identical over 10 bases. CDR1 and CDR2 from the germline V gene are MNHEY and SMNVEV (reference sequence). With V trimmed by 0 bases and J by 3 bases, 14 bases remained unmatched. The CDR3 contains 20 residues.

The chain uses TRBV4-2 and TRBJ2-7; 8 bases fit TRBD2. With V trimmed by 4 bases and J by 3 bases, 8 bases remained unmatched. Germline values: CDR1 LGHNA, CDR2 YNFKEQ. There are 15 residues in the CDR3. The CDR3 here is CASSRETGGSYEQYF. The CDR3 DNA reads as TGTGCCAGCAGCCGTGAGACGGGAGGGAGCTACGAGCAGTACTTC.

This chain uses TRBV9 with TRBJ2-2; D is unresolved. Germline CDR1 SGDLS, CDR2 YYNGEE. The CDR3 runs to 13 residues. Trimming removed 0 bases from V and 5 bases from J, with 5 bases in between. The CDR3 DNA reads TGTGCCAGCAGCGTAGACTGGACCGGGGAGCTGTTTTTT. Amino acid sequence: CASSVDWTGELFF.

The chain is built from TRBV28 and TRBJ2-7; 9 bases align to TRBD1. The CDR3 is 14 residues long. V trimming: 3 bases; J trimming: 2 bases; junction bases outside the gene matches: 2. Germline V lookup: CDR1 MDHEN, CDR2 SYDVKM. In nucleotides, the CDR3 is TGTGCCAGCAGTTTCTACAGGGGGCCCTACGAGCAGTACTTC. Translating it yields CASSFYRGPYEQYF. The whole variable domain, remainder taken from reference TRBV28 and TRBJ2-7, is DVKVTQSSRYLVKRTGEKVFLECVQDMDHENMFWYRQDPGLGLRLIYFSYDVKMKEKGDIPEGYSVSREKKERFSLILESASTNQTSMYLCASSFYRGPYEQYFGPGTRLTVT.

The rearrangement links TRBV19 to TRBJ1-2, with D maybe TRBD1 (6 bases). CDR1 LNHDA and CDR2 SQIVND come from the germline V gene (reference sequence). The CDR3 loop spans 13 amino acids. V was cut by 6 bases and J by 0 bases, with 8 bases left in between. The chain's CDR3 is CASRGGANYGYTF. In nucleotides, the CDR3 is TGTGCCAGTAGAGGGGGGGCTAACTATGGCTACACCTTC.

The rearrangement joins TRBV28 to TRBJ1-6; tentatively, D is TRBD1 (5 bases). Trimming took 9 bases from V and 5 from J, leaving 29 bases between them. CDR1 is MDHEN, CDR2 SYDVKM, per germline. The CDR3 totals 19 residues. CDR3 nucleotide sequence: TGTGCCAGTAGGGGATGGGCAGGTTCCCTTTACAATGATAATTCACCCCTCCACTTT. It yields the protein CASRGWAGSLYNDNSPLHF.

The V gene is TRBV27, the J gene TRBJ2-5, with D possibly TRBD1 on 6 matching bases. V lost 9 bases and J lost 5, with 10 bases in between. Germline CDR1 is MNHEY and CDR2 is SMNVEV (reference sequence). The CDR3 loop spans 11 amino acids. The CDR3 loop is CARGGVETQYF. The DNA of the CDR3 is TGTGCCAGAGGGGGAGTGGAGACCCAGTACTTC.

The chain combines TRBV11-2 with TRBJ1-6, with D perhaps matching TRBD1 (5 bases). Germline-derived CDR1 and CDR2 are SGHAT and FQNNGV. This CDR3 spans 13 amino acids. Trimming stripped 0 bases from V and 9 bases from J, with 6 bases between. In DNA form, the CDR3 reads TGTGCCAGCAGCTTAGACAGGGTTTCACCCCTCCACTTT. Its protein is CASSLDRVSPLHF.

In this sample, this clone turned up once. Germline is not matched at one junction end, which may reflect a read error. CDR3 loop: CASSLATGNEQFF. For the CDR3, the DNA is TGTGCTAGCAGCTTAGCTACGGGAAATGAGCAGTTCTTC. V gene TRBV7-7 combines with J gene TRBJ2-1; tentatively, D is TRBD2 (5 bases). In germline, CDR1 is SSHAT, CDR2 FNYEAQ (reference sequence). The CDR3 is 13 amino acids.

This chain connects TRBV4-3 to TRBJ2-2; 8 bases line up with TRBD2. Germline trimming cut 4 bases from V and 3 bases from J; bases unmatched to any gene: 7. The germline V gene encodes CDR1 LGHNA and CDR2 YSLEER. The CDR3 totals 16 residues. The CDR3 spells CASSREAGADTGELFF. CDR3 sequence (DNA): TGCGCCAGCAGCCGAGAAGCGGGAGCGGACACCGGGGAGCTGTTTTTT.